This TCR beta chain was sequenced for a study of T-cell reconstitution after alpha-beta-depleted transplantation in children. This clonotype was picked up many times. CDR3 size: 16 residues. Germline lookup yields CDR1 DFQATT and CDR2 SNEGSKA (reference sequence). Germline trimming cut 5 bases from V and 8 bases from J; bases unmatched to any gene: 13. For TCRbeta, the library was prepared with unique molecular identifiers. A single record per CDR3 protein comes from TCRdb applying MiXCR to the PCR reads. The table shows some 200,000 distinct CDR3 sequences, with roughly 15% occurring only once. This receptor was obtained from a human donor who donated a stem cell graft to a child with acute lymphoblastic leukemia. The specimen was PBMCs from the stem cell graft donor, collected from the stem cell graft. The chain recombines TRBV20-1 with TRBJ2-7; 15 bases match TRBD2. The CDR3, as DNA: TGCAGTGCTCGTGGACTAGCGGGAGGGCCAATCGGGAAGCAGTACTTC. Its protein is CSARGLAGGPIGKQYF.